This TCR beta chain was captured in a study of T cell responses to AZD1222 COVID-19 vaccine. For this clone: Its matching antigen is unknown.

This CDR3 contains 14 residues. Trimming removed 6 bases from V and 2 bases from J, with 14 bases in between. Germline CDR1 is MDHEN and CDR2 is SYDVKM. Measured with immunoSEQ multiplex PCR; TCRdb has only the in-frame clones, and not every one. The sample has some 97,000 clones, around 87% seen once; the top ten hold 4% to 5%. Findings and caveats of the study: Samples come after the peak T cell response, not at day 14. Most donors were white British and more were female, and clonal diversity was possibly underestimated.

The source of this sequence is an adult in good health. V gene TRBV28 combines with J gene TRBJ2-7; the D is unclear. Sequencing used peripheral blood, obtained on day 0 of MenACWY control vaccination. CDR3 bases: TGTGCCAGCAGGGGCATTTACCAAACCTACGAGCAGTACTTC. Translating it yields CASRGIYQTYEQYF.